This T cell receptor (beta chain) derives from a study of blood T cell repertoires in COVID-19. Profiled with immunoSEQ multiplex PCR; TCRdb holds only in-frame clones, not every one. The sample lists 190,000 or so clones, about 89% occurring once. The CDR3 covers 16 residues. The germline CDR1 and CDR2 sequences are MNHEY and SVGAGI. Trimming took off 0 bases at V and 2 bases at J, with 11 bases between the two ends. Material: peripheral blood. The receptor was derived from a middle-aged man with active or convalescent COVID-19. This chain uses TRBV6-5 with TRBJ1-5; weak D call: TRBD1 (5 bases). The chain's CDR3 is CASSYSRAIRNQPQHF. The CDR3 DNA sequence: TGTGCCAGCAGTTACTCCAGGGCCATCCGCAATCAGCCCCAGCATTTT.